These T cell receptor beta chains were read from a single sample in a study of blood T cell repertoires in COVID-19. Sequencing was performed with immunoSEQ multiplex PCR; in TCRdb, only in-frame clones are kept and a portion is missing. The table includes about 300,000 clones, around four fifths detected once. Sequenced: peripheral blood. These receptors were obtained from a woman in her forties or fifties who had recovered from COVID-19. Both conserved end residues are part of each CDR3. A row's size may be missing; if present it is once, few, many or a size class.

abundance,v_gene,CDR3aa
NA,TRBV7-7,CASSPKHGDTQYF
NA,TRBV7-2,CASSMQKDRGETQYF
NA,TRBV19,CASSRGAANEKLFF
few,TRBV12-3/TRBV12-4,CASSKHGDYEQYF
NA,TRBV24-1,CATSEHPNEQFF
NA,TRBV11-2,CASSLNRGGYEQYF
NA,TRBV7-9,CASSSPLGGGGGTDTQYF
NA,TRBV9,CASSVATGKAFF
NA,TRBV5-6,CASSFTGGKNIQYF
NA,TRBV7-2,CASSLEPSGRREQFF
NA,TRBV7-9,CASRTAALNTEAFF
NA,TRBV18,CASSPRGGGVTGELFF
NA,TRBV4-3,CASSQGGSAGGSYEQYF
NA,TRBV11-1,CASSSPGGADTQYF
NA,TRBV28,CASSFLLSLAARQMTYEQYF
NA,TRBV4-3,CASSQDGPGQGGTEAFF
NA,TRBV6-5,CASSLTERNQPQHF
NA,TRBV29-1,CSVETGGGYEQYF
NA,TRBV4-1,CASSPDRGETDEQYF
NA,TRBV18,CASSRPGLAGVEQFF
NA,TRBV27,CASSFPETSGSSYEQYF
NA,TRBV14,CASSQSGGTEAFF
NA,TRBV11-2,CASSSPTSGRNNEQFF
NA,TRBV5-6,CASSAGTVNTEAFF
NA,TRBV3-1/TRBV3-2,CASSQEASGGNTGELFF
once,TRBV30,CAWSTGGAEKLFF
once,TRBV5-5,CASSFGGYAGQNIQYF
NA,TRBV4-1,CASSQFVVRYSGNTIYF
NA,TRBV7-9,CASSSGMNTEAFF
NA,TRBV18,CASSQEGANTEAFF
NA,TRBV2,CASRPEGSYGYTF
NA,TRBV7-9,CASNRDTSGNTIYF
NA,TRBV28,CASSLGPAAFF
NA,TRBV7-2,CASSLGTDLGELFF
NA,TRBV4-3,CASSQEGSGSYGYTF
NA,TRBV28,CASSSGQGETQYF
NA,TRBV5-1,CASSPNGQGIQYF
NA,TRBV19,CASGVGGELFF
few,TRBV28,CASSSVGGEQYF
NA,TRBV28,CASSTPTGGMAFF